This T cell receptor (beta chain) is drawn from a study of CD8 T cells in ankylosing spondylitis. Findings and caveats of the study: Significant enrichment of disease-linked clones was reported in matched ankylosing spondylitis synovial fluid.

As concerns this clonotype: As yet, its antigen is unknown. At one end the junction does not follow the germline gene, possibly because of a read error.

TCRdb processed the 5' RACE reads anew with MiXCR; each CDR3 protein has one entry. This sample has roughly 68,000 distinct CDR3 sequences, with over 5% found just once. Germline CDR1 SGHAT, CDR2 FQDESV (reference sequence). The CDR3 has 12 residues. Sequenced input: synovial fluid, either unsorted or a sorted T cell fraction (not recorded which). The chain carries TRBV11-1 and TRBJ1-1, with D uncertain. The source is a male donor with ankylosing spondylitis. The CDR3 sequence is CVSLEYGTEAFF. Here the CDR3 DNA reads TGTGTCAGCTTAGAATATGGCACTGAAGCTTTCTTT.